This T cell receptor beta chain derives from a study of T cell responses to AZD1222 COVID-19 vaccine. Study results and caveats: Clonal diversity may have been underestimated, and the donors were mostly white British, with more females than males. A rise in Spike-specific TCR breadth and depth followed two AZD1222 doses.

Assay: immunoSEQ multiplex PCR; the TCRdb copy retains only in-frame clones and omits some. The sample includes roughly 140,000 clones, 82% of them seen just once. Germline V gene sequence: CDR1 SGHVS, CDR2 FNYEAQ. J gave up 4 bases and V 3 bases, and 7 bases lay outside the gene matches. This CDR3 has 16 residues. On this clone: Its antigen is unknown.

The receptor's source is an adult in good health. This chain connects TRBV7-6 to TRBJ2-1, with 9 bases identical to TRBD1. The sample was peripheral blood, taken on day 0 of MenACWY control vaccination. CDR3 in DNA: TGTGCCAGCAGCTTGACAGGGGGTATGGCGTACAATGAGCAGTTCTTC. It translates to CASSLTGGMAYNEQFF. The entire variable domain, with the rest obtained from reference TRBV7-6 and TRBJ2-1, is as follows: GAGVSQSPRYKVTKRGQDVALRCDPISGHVSLYWYRQALGQGPEFLTYFNYEAQQDKSGLPNDRFSAERPEGSISTLTIQRTEQRDSAMYRCASSLTGGMAYNEQFFGPGTRLTVL.